Listed here is a single T cell receptor (beta chain). This sample is part of a study of blood T cell repertoires in COVID-19. Study in general: The study drew acute and convalescent COVID-19 samples from the United States, Italy and Spain. Nucleic acid was either cDNA or gDNA, and it came from T cells, B-cell-depleted T cells, or PBMCs.

Per the study methods: Estimation of nucleated cell counts relied on the amplification of reference gene primers. Assay: immunoSEQ multiplex PCR; the TCRdb copy retains only in-frame clones and omits some. V and J calls and clone size follow that table, whereas D and trimming were derived from the DNA. Among 100,000 to 150,000 clones listed, about nine tenths were seen once. The origin of this receptor is a human donor in a cohort sampled during active COVID-19. Sample: peripheral blood.

CDR3 in amino acids: CASSPRGGRLTGELFF. The CDR3 DNA follows: TGTGCCAGCAGCCCCCGGGGGGGGCGTCTCACCGGGGAGCTGTTTTTT. The chain links TRBV5-8 to TRBJ2-2; 8 nucleotides align to TRBD2. CDR3 length: 16 amino acids. Per the germline V gene, CDR1 is SGHTS and CDR2 is YDEGEE. V lost 4 bases, J lost 4 bases, and 9 bases stayed unmatched.